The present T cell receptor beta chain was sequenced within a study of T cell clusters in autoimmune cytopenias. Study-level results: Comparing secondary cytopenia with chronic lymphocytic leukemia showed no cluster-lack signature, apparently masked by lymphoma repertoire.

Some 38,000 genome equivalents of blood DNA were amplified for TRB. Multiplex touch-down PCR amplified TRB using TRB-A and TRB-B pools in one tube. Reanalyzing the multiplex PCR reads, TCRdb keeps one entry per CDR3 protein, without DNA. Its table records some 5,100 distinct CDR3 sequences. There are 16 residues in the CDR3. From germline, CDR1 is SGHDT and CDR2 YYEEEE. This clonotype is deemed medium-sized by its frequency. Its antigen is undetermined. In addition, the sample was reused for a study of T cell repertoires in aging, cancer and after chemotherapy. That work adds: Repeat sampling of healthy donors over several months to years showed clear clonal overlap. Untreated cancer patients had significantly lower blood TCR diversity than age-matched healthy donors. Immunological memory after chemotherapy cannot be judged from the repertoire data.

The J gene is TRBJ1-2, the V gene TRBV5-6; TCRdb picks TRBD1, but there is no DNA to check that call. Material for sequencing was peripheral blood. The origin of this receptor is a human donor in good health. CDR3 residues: CASSLRLTGEAHGYTF.